The rows below give T cell receptor beta chains drawn from one sample of a study of control samples from healthy donors and cancer patients. Sequencing was performed with immunoSEQ multiplex PCR; in TCRdb, only in-frame clones are kept and a portion is missing. The sample lists 75,000 to 100,000 clones; 86% were seen once. The sample taken for sequencing was blood. The receptors come from a woman aged 45-59 years in good health. Both conserved end residues are part of each CDR3. D genes are given only for firm matches. Size is omitted from some rows. Given values are once, few, many or a class for expanded clones.

.	TRBJ1-1	TRBV27	.	TGTGCCAGCAGTTTATCCCAGAGGGTAAACACTGAAGCTTTCTTT	CASSLSQRVNTEAFF
TRBD2	TRBJ2-5	TRBV6-5	once	TGTGCCAGCACCAGCGGGGGTTTTCAAGAGACCCAGTACTTC	CASTSGGFQETQYF
.	TRBJ2-2	TRBV7-3	.	TGTGCCAGCAGCATTAACACCGGGGAGCTGTTTTTT	CASSINTGELFF
.	TRBJ2-1	TRBV18	.	TGTGCCAGCTCACTACGATCCACCTATGAGCAGTTCTTC	CASSLRSTYEQFF
.	TRBJ2-7	TRBV11-1	once	TGTGCCAGCAGCCACTCTCGAGGCTACGAGCAGTACTTC	CASSHSRGYEQYF
.	TRBJ1-5	TRBV19	.	TGTGCCAGTAGCGGGGACCGAGTCGGTTGGCCCCAGCATTTT	CASSGDRVGWPQHF
.	TRBJ2-3	TRBV19	.	TGTGCCAGCCCCACGGGGGTTTGCAAGAATACGCAGTATTTT	CASPTGVCKNTQYF
.	TRBJ1-2	TRBV5-6	.	TGTGCCAGCAGCTTGAATCAGGGTGGCTATGGCTACACCTTC	CASSLNQGGYGYTF
.	TRBJ1-2	TRBV6-6	.	TGTGCCAGCAGTTACGGGGGGTACGCTGGCTACACCTTC	CASSYGGYAGYTF
.	TRBJ2-5	TRBV28	.	TGTGCCAGCAGATCCGACAGGGAGGGAGAGACCCAGTACTTC	CASRSDREGETQYF
.	TRBJ2-1	TRBV19	.	TGTGCCAGTAGTATCCTGGCAGGGGACGACAATGAGCAGTTCTTC	CASSILAGDDNEQFF
.	TRBJ1-2	TRBV6-5	.	TGTGCCAGCAGTTACGATAACTATGGCTACACCTTC	CASSYDNYGYTF
.	TRBJ1-2	TRBV28	once	TGTGCCAGCGGGGCTGACTATGGCTACACCTTC	CASGADYGYTF
.	TRBJ1-2	TRBV4-2	.	TGTGCCAGCAGCCTCCCGGTTCCTCGCTATGGCTACACCTTC	CASSLPVPRYGYTF
.	TRBJ1-1	TRBV12-3/TRBV12-4	.	TGTGCCAGCAGTCTCAACCTGGGGGCTGAAGCTTTCTTT	CASSLNLGAEAFF
TRBD1	TRBJ2-7	TRBV6-6	.	TGTGCCAGCAGTCCTGTGACAGGGGGCTACGAGCAGTACTTC	CASSPVTGGYEQYF
.	TRBJ1-5	TRBV6-5	.	TGTGCCAGCAGCCGTCTCGACGGGCACAATCAGCCCCAGCATTTT	CASSRLDGHNQPQHF